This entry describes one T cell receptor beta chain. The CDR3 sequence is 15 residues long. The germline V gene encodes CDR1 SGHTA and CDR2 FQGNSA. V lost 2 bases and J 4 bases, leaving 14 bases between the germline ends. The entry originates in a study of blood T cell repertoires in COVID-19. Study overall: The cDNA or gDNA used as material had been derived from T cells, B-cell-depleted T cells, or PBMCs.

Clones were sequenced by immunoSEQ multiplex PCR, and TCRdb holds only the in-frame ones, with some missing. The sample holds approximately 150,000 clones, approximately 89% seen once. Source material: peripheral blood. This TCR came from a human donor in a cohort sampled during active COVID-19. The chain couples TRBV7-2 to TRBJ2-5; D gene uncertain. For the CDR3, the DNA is TGTGCCAGCAGCTTACTAGTCATGAGCCCAGAGACCCAGTACTTC. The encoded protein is CASSLLVMSPETQYF.